Below, 20 T cell receptor beta chains from the same sample are listed, as sequenced in a study of cytomegalovirus exposure and HLA in healthy donors. Amplification used 60 Vbeta primers and 13 Jbeta primers. Sequencing used immunoSEQ multiplex PCR; TCRdb keeps in-frame clones, though not all of them. The top ten clones hold 3.1% of a sample with some 130,000 clones, 79% of them seen once. Sample: PBMCs. These receptors were obtained from a female donor in good health and CMV-seronegative.

This chain joins TRBV7-3 and TRBJ2-7, with 9 positions matching TRBD2. This CDR3 has 13 amino acids. V lost 1 base and J lost 7; bases outside the gene matches: 2. In germline, CDR1 is SGHTA, CDR2 FQGTGA. This CDR3 reads CASSLRAGGEQYF. The CDR3 DNA reads as TGTGCCAGCAGCTTAAGGGCGGGGGGGGAGCAGTACTTC.

The chain has TRBV19 and TRBJ1-4; no firm D call. Trimming took 4 bases from V and 7 from J, leaving 13 bases between them. CDR1 LNHDA and CDR2 SQIVND come from the germline V gene (reference sequence). The CDR3 runs 14 residues. CDR3: CASSSGPATEKLFF. Written as DNA, the CDR3 is TGTGCCAGTAGTAGCGGGCCGGCCACTGAAAAACTGTTTTTT. Looking up the rest from reference TRBV19 and TRBJ1-4 gives the full variable domain: DGGITQSPKYLFRKEGQNVTLSCEQNLNHDAMYWYRQDPGQGLRLIYYSQIVNDFQKGDIAEGYSVSREKKESFPLTVTSAQKNPTAFYLCASSSGPATEKLFFGSGTQLSVL.

The table lists this clone with a count of one. This chain links TRBV2 with TRBJ2-1, with 12 positions matching TRBD2. V lost 6 bases, J lost 8 bases, and 5 bases stayed unmatched. Germline V gives CDR1 SNHLY, CDR2 FYNNEI. The CDR3 runs to 14 residues. Written as DNA, the CDR3 is TGTGCCAGCAGCCTGACTAGCGGGGGCGATGAGCAGTTCTTC. Translated: CASSLTSGGDEQFF.

The chain joins TRBV6-1 to TRBJ1-2, with 7 bases identical to TRBD1. The germline gives CDR1 MNHNS, CDR2 SASEGT. J lost 3 bases, V lost 6 bases, and 1 base had no gene match. The CDR3 consists of 12 residues. CDR3 nucleotide sequence: TGTGCCAGCAGGGGGACAGACTATGGCTACACCTTC. Protein product: CASRGTDYGYTF.

The sample holds a few counts of this clone. The chain combines TRBV6-4 with TRBJ1-1, with 10 bases aligning to TRBD1. The germline gives CDR1 MRHNA, CDR2 SNTAGT. This CDR3 is built from 14 residues. With 7 bases clipped from V and 1 base from J, the junction kept 3 bases outside the gene matches. CDR3: CASTGTGANTEAFF. CDR3 DNA sequence: TGTGCCAGCACTGGGACAGGGGCGAACACTGAAGCTTTCTTT.

V gene TRBV4-1 combines with J gene TRBJ2-1, with 9 positions matching TRBD1. Germline CDR1 MGHRA, CDR2 YSYEKL. Trimming at V came to 0 bases and at J to 4 bases, leaving 7 bases not matched to a gene. The CDR3 totals 17 residues. The CDR3 DNA follows: TGCGCCAGCAGCCAAGAGGGACAGGGTAGGGATTACAATGAGCAGTTCTTC. Amino acids: CASSQEGQGRDYNEQFF.

The CDR3 DNA reads TGTGCCAGCAGCTTGTGGCAGGGGGCTAGAGCCTACGAGCAGTACTTC. It is translated as CASSLWQGARAYEQYF. The chain carries TRBV5-8 and TRBJ2-7; 8 nucleotides line up with TRBD1. This CDR3 contains 16 residues. J gave up 2 bases and V 1 base, and 8 bases lay outside the gene matches. The germline CDR1 and CDR2 sequences are SGHTS and YDEGEE.

The chain couples TRBV28 to TRBJ2-7; TRBD2 might be the D (6 bases). CDR1 and CDR2 from the germline V gene are MDHEN and SYDVKM. The CDR3 consists of 14 residues. V gave up 7 bases and J gave up 0 bases, with 13 bases separating them. CDR3 DNA: TGTGCCAGCACCTTGGACGGGAGCTCCTACGAGCAGTACTTC. This sequence encodes CASTLDGSSYEQYF.

The chain employs TRBV6-5 and TRBJ2-1; 11 nucleotides line up with TRBD2. The CDR3 runs to 15 residues. V was clipped by 4 bases and J by 8 bases; unmatched bases: 7. From germline, CDR1 is MNHEY and CDR2 SVGAGI. For the CDR3, the DNA is TGTGCCAGCAGTTTAGCGGGAGGGGATATCGATGAGCAGTTCTTC. This sequence encodes CASSLAGGDIDEQFF.

The chain is built from TRBV5-1 and TRBJ2-1; 12 nucleotides agree with TRBD2. The germline gives CDR1 SGHRS, CDR2 YFSETQ. The V and J ends lost 7 bases and 8 bases, in that order; junction bases with no gene match: 10. The CDR3 length is 15 residues. CDR3 residues: CASRRGLAGGDEQFF. For the CDR3, the DNA is TGCGCCAGCCGACGAGGGCTAGCGGGGGGGGATGAGCAGTTCTTC.

The V and J genes are TRBV10-3 and TRBJ2-3, with 7 bases aligning to TRBD1. The CDR3 is made up of 15 amino acids. Germline CDR1 reads ENHRY; CDR2 reads SYGVKD. J was trimmed by 1 base and V by 10 bases; bases with no gene match: 11. CDR3 in amino acids: CATKQDRDGTDTQYF. For the CDR3, the DNA is TGTGCCACCAAACAAGACAGGGACGGCACAGATACGCAGTATTTT.

This clone has just a few counts. The gene calls are TRBV7-2 and TRBJ2-3; D may be TRBD1 (6 bases). The CDR3 runs to 19 residues. The ends were cut back, 5 bases at V and 4 bases at J, with 28 bases in the middle. The V gene's germline CDR1 is SGHTA and CDR2 FQGNSA. As DNA, the CDR3 is TGTGCCAGCAGCCTTAGGGGGAGCGCAACCTCCTACATCGCAGATACGCAGTATTTT. This codes for CASSLRGSATSYIADTQYF.

The V call is TRBV11-3, the J call TRBJ2-7, with TRBD1 matching over 10 bases. The CDR3 runs 15 residues. Germline values: CDR1 SGHNT, CDR2 YENEEA. J gave up 4 bases and V 1 base, and 4 bases lay outside the gene matches. The CDR3 nucleotides are TGTGCCAGCAGCTTAGGGGACAGGGGTTCTTACGAGCAGTACTTC. This sequence encodes CASSLGDRGSYEQYF.

V is TRBV19 and J is TRBJ2-2; a weak D match, TRBD2 (6 bases). The germline V gene has CDR1 LNHDA and CDR2 SQIVND (reference sequence). The CDR3 is made up of 15 amino acids. V was clipped by 3 bases and J by 1 base, with 9 bases between them. The CDR3 sequence is CASSMQGGNTGELFF. Written as DNA, the CDR3 is TGTGCCAGTAGTATGCAGGGAGGGAACACCGGGGAGCTGTTTTTT.

This clone was detected a few times. The V call is TRBV21-1, the J call TRBJ1-4. TRBV21-1 is described as a pseudogene. The CDR3 has 18 residues. The CDR3 spells CASSKAHAGGLNNEKLFF. The CDR3 nucleotides read TGTGCCAGCAGCAAAGCCCATGCTGGGGGACTGAACAATGAAAAACTGTTTTTT.

The chain uses TRBV27 and TRBJ2-1, with 8 bases that match TRBD2. This CDR3 has 14 residues. Per germline, CDR1 MNHEY and CDR2 SMNVEV (reference sequence). The junction had 5 bases not matched to a gene; V was cut back by 3 bases and J by 7 bases. The CDR3 DNA reads TGTGCCAGCAGTTTCCCGGGAGGGATGAATGAGCAGTTCTTC. It codes for CASSFPGGMNEQFF.

This sequence joins TRBV28 and TRBJ1-6; unclear D gene. This CDR3 is 16 amino acids long. V gave up 2 bases and J gave up 0 bases, with 8 bases separating them. Germline V gene lookup returns CDR1 MDHEN and CDR2 SYDVKM. CDR3 region: CASSLEVSSYNSPLHF. The CDR3 DNA reads as TGTGCCAGCAGTTTAGAAGTGAGCTCCTATAATTCACCCCTCCACTTT.

The J gene is TRBJ1-1, the V gene TRBV15, with D unclear. The CDR3 totals 13 residues. The germline V and J ends were trimmed by 1 base and 6 bases, with 9 bases remaining between them. CDR1 is LNHNV, CDR2 YYDKDF, per germline (reference sequence). The CDR3 reads CATSRVGQAEAFF. The DNA of the CDR3 is TGTGCCACCAGCAGAGTTGGGCAGGCTGAAGCTTTCTTT.

This rearrangement joins TRBV5-4 to TRBJ1-2; TRBD1 aligns across 7 bases. The CDR3 is made up of 14 amino acids. Trimming cost V 3 bases and J 5 bases; bases outside gene matches: 7. Looked up from germline, CDR1 is SGHNT and CDR2 is YYREEE (reference sequence). CDR3 bases: TGTGCCAGCAGCTCCGGGACAGTAAGATATGGCTACACCTTC. Protein sequence: CASSSGTVRYGYTF.

The rearrangement uses TRBV6-1 and TRBJ2-5, with D hard to call. The germline V and J ends were trimmed by 4 bases and 1 base, with 10 bases remaining between them. There are 14 residues in the CDR3. CDR1 MNHNS and CDR2 SASEGT come from the germline V gene. CDR3 amino acids: CASSVNSFQETQYF. CDR3 DNA sequence: TGTGCCAGCAGTGTAAACTCCTTCCAAGAGACCCAGTACTTC.